What follows describes a single T cell receptor (beta chain). Patients at the Seattle site were enrolled during active infection and followed longitudinally. In the original workflow: Quantification of nucleated cells was approximated via reference gene primer amplification. The method was immunoSEQ multiplex PCR; TCRdb's version includes in-frame clones alone and lacks a portion of them. V and J calls and clone size are given by that table; D and trimming were obtained from the DNA. The table lists around 270,000 clones, 75% to 95% of them singletons. V was pared by 2 bases and J by 0 bases, with 12 bases between. CDR1 and CDR2 (germline): SGHRS, YFSETQ. The CDR3 is 15 residues long. The sample comes from a study of blood T cell repertoires in COVID-19. Overall study: Samples came from the United States, Italy and Spain, spanning acute and convalescent COVID-19. Sample material is recorded as cDNA or gDNA derived from T cells, B-cell-depleted T cells, or PBMCs.

V gene TRBV5-1 combines with J gene TRBJ2-7, with D possibly being TRBD2 (5 bases). This TCR came from a person under 35 with COVID-19, enrolled during active disease. The sample comprised peripheral blood. CDR3 bases: TGCGCCAGCAGCTTTGCGGGCGCGAGCTCCTACGAGCAGTACTTC. Residues: CASSFAGASSYEQYF.